Below, 28 T cell receptor beta chains from the same sample are listed, as sequenced in a study of radiation and T cells in renal cell carcinoma. Sequencing used immunoSEQ multiplex PCR; TCRdb keeps in-frame clones, though not all of them. Of about 43,000 clones in the sample, 65% to 85% were seen once. Time point of the sample: blood 4 weeks post-SBRT, at nephrectomy. Noted treatment: 15 Gy SBRT to primary tumor, nephrectomy 4 weeks later. Material: blood, obtained from a patient whose treatment included radiotherapy and nephrectomy. The receptors come from a woman between 65 and 79 years old with renal cell carcinoma.

The V and J genes are TRBV6-6 and TRBJ1-5; a possible D gene is TRBD1 (6 bases). V was trimmed by 2 bases and J by 9 bases, leaving 17 bases between them. The CDR3 is 15 amino acids. Germline V gene data show CDR1 as MNHNY and CDR2 as SVGAGI (reference sequence). Written as DNA, the CDR3 is TGTGCCAGCAGTTACGGGGGCCAAGGGGAGGCGCCCCAGCATTTT. It encodes CASSYGGQGEAPQHF.

The chain recombines TRBV19 with TRBJ1-5, with TRBD1 matching over 8 bases. V shed 5 bases, J shed 2 bases, and the junction held 5 bases outside the gene matches. The CDR3 runs to 15 residues. Looked up from germline, CDR1 is LNHDA and CDR2 is SQIVND (reference sequence). CDR3 protein: CASSPVDRGNQPQHF. The DNA of the CDR3 is TGTGCCAGTAGTCCGGTGGACAGGGGCAATCAGCCCCAGCATTTT.

This clone was counted only a few times. The chain has TRBV28 and TRBJ1-2; 7 nucleotides match TRBD1. The CDR3 has 14 residues. Trimming removed 6 bases from V and 3 bases from J; junction bases left unmatched: 7. Germline V CDR1 and CDR2: MDHEN, SYDVKM. DNA for the CDR3: TGTGCCAGCAGCTTCGGGACAGCCGACTATGGCTACACCTTC. This translates into CASSFGTADYGYTF.

The sample holds a few counts of this clone. V gene TRBV4-1 combines with J gene TRBJ2-3, with 9 nucleotides matching TRBD2. This CDR3 spans 17 amino acids. CDR1 and CDR2 from the germline V gene are MGHRA and YSYEKL. The V gene end was trimmed by 0 bases and the J gene end by 4 bases; junction bases not matched to a gene: 8. CDR3 loop: CASSQEVPSGTADTQYF. The CDR3 bases are TGCGCCAGCAGCCAAGAGGTTCCTAGCGGGACAGCAGATACGCAGTATTTT.

This chain links TRBV5-1 with TRBJ2-1, with 10 bases aligning to TRBD2. This CDR3 region has 17 residues. Germline V lookup: CDR1 SGHRS, CDR2 YFSETQ. The J segment lost 0 bases and the V segment lost 3 bases, leaving 6 bases of the junction unmatched. CDR3 DNA sequence: TGCGCCAGCAGCTCCGGGACTAGCGTCGTCTCCTACAATGAGCAGTTCTTC. Protein product: CASSSGTSVVSYNEQFF.

DNA of the CDR3: TGTGCCAGCAGCATTAGCGGGGGGGCCGGGGAGACCCAGTACTTC. Amino acids: CASSISGGAGETQYF. V usage is TRBV5-4 and J usage is TRBJ2-5, with 11 bases matching TRBD2. CDR3 length: 15 residues. V lost 4 bases to trimming and J lost 5 bases; unmatched junction nucleotides: 7. Germline CDR1 reads SGHNT; CDR2 reads YYREEE (reference sequence). Looking up the rest from reference TRBV5-4 and TRBJ2-5 gives the full variable domain: ETGVTQSPTHLIKTRGQQVTLRCSSQSGHNTVSWYQQALGQGPQFIFQYYREEENGRGNFPPRFSGLQFPNYSSELNVNALELDDSALYLCASSISGGAGETQYFGPGTRLLVL.

The CDR3 region has the DNA TGTGCCAGTAGTATAACGGGACATTTCACTGAAGCTTTCTTT. Translated, it gives CASSITGHFTEAFF. The gene calls are TRBV19 and TRBJ1-1; D perhaps matches TRBD1 (6 bases). Germline-derived CDR1 and CDR2 are LNHDA and SQIVND (reference sequence). This CDR3 has 14 amino acids. V was trimmed by 2 bases and J by 4 bases, leaving 11 bases between them. Complete variable domain (other parts from reference TRBV19 and TRBJ1-1): DGGITQSPKYLFRKEGQNVTLSCEQNLNHDAMYWYRQDPGQGLRLIYYSQIVNDFQKGDIAEGYSVSREKKESFPLTVTSAQKNPTAFYLCASSITGHFTEAFFGQGTRLTVV.

The gene calls are TRBV12-5 and TRBJ2-7, with unresolved D. Germline assignment: CDR1 LGHNT and CDR2 FRNRAP. V was cut by 4 bases and J by 4 bases, with 14 bases left in between. This CDR3 region has 14 residues. This chain's CDR3 is CASGSRDPSYEQYF. The CDR3 DNA reads TGTGCTAGTGGTTCGAGAGATCCTTCGTACGAGCAGTACTTC.

For this clone: One junction end does not reproduce the germline sequence, and a read error may be involved. The chain joins TRBV5-6 to TRBJ2-1, with D perhaps matching TRBD2 (6 bases). Germline CDR1 and CDR2: SGHDT and YYEEEE. The CDR3 has 11 amino acids. CDR3 loop: CASSQRDSRVF. In DNA, the CDR3 is TGTGCCAGCAGCCAACGGGACTCGCGGGTCTTC.

A single count supports this clone. The chain recombines TRBV7-6 with TRBJ1-4; D remains ambiguous. CDR1 SGHVS and CDR2 FNYEAQ come from the germline V gene. The V gene lost 8 bases and the J gene lost 0 bases, with 13 bases spanning the gap. There are 15 residues in the CDR3. CDR3 nucleotides: TGTGCCAGCGGCGCTCGCGGGGCAACTAATGAAAAACTGTTTTTT. It specifies CASGARGATNEKLFF.

In nucleotides, the CDR3 is TGCGCCAGCAGCTTGGGAGTCTCCCAAGGGCAGCCCCAGCATTTT. It encodes CASSLGVSQGQPQHF. The chain joins TRBV5-1 to TRBJ1-5, with D uncertain. V was pared by 0 bases and J by 7 bases, with 14 bases between. The CDR3 totals 15 residues. CDR1 and CDR2 (germline): SGHRS, YFSETQ.

The gene calls are TRBV4-1 and TRBJ1-5, with 11 bases lining up with TRBD1. There are 15 residues in the CDR3. V lost 4 bases and J lost 8; bases outside the gene matches: 7. Germline V gene sequence: CDR1 MGHRA, CDR2 YSYEKL. The CDR3 coding sequence is TGCGCCAGCAGCCTAGGACAGGGGGCGAGGGAGCCCCAGCATTTT. Translated: CASSLGQGAREPQHF.

The genes are TRBV14 and TRBJ1-3; D call uncertain. The V end lost 8 bases, the J end lost 3 bases, and 8 bases lay between the germline ends. From germline, CDR1 is SGHDN and CDR2 FVKESK. The CDR3 consists of 12 residues. The CDR3: CASGDYGNTIYF. CDR3 nucleotide sequence: TGTGCCAGCGGCGACTATGGAAACACCATATATTTT.

The chain links TRBV27 to TRBJ2-7, with D maybe TRBD2 (5 bases). Germline CDR1 and CDR2: MNHEY and SMNVEV (reference sequence). V was shortened by 3 bases and J by 3 bases, with 12 bases between the two germline ends. The CDR3 runs 14 residues. This chain's CDR3 is CASSFGASFYEQYF. The CDR3, as DNA: TGTGCCAGCAGTTTTGGAGCTAGCTTCTACGAGCAGTACTTC.

This clone was observed a few times. This chain links TRBV4-1 with TRBJ1-5; a possible D gene is TRBD1 (5 bases). V lost 0 bases, J lost 6 bases, and 12 bases lay in between. The CDR3 length is 15 residues. The germline V gene has CDR1 MGHRA and CDR2 YSYEKL. This CDR3 reads CASSQDTQGGQPQHF. The CDR3 region has the DNA TGCGCCAGCAGCCAAGATACCCAGGGAGGTCAGCCCCAGCATTTT.

This chain uses TRBV5-4 with TRBJ2-7; TRBD1 aligns across 8 bases. The junction had 9 bases not matched to a gene; V was cut back by 1 base and J by 3 bases. This CDR3 is 16 amino acids long. Germline loops: CDR1 SGHNT, CDR2 YYREEE (reference sequence). This chain's CDR3 is CASSLMGQAELYEQYF. The DNA of the CDR3 is TGTGCCAGCAGCTTGATGGGACAGGCTGAGCTCTACGAGCAGTACTTC. Together with reference TRBV5-4 and TRBJ2-7, the CDR3 gives the full variable domain: ETGVTQSPTHLIKTRGQQVTLRCSSQSGHNTVSWYQQALGQGPQFIFQYYREEENGRGNFPPRFSGLQFPNYSSELNVNALELDDSALYLCASSLMGQAELYEQYFGPGTRLTVT.

The chain has TRBV7-6 and TRBJ2-4; D is unresolved. The germline V gene has CDR1 SGHVS and CDR2 FNYEAQ. The V and J ends lost 6 bases and 0 bases respectively, with 18 bases between them. The CDR3 has 17 amino acids. CDR3 bases: TGTGCCAGCAGTCCTGGACCGTTACCCGTAGCCAAAAACATTCAGTACTTC. Its protein is CASSPGPLPVAKNIQYF. The full variable domain, with the rest looked up from reference TRBV7-6 and TRBJ2-4, is GAGVSQSPRYKVTKRGQDVALRCDPISGHVSLYWYRQALGQGPEFLTYFNYEAQQDKSGLPNDRFSAERPEGSISTLTIQRTEQRDSAMYRCASSPGPLPVAKNIQYFGAGTRLSVL.

This clone was counted a few times. The chain joins TRBV4-1 to TRBJ1-1, with D perhaps TRBD1 (5 bases). Trimming removed 4 bases at V and 5 bases at J, with 11 bases between. Looked up from germline, CDR1 is MGHRA and CDR2 is YSYEKL. This CDR3 comprises 13 residues. DNA for the CDR3: TGCGCCAGCAGCCCCCGACAGATTACTGAAGCTTTCTTT. It codes for CASSPRQITEAFF.

J is TRBJ2-7 and V is TRBV6-1; D is unresolved. V was trimmed by 3 bases and J by 0 bases, leaving 6 bases between them. Germline CDR1 reads MNHNS; CDR2 reads SASEGT. This CDR3 has 13 residues. The chain's CDR3 is CASSDDASYEQYF. For the CDR3, the DNA is TGTGCCAGCAGTGATGATGCCTCCTACGAGCAGTACTTC.

Notes on this clone: Additional DNA sequences in this sample encode the identical CDR3. V gene TRBV7-9 combines with J gene TRBJ1-1; D gene uncertain. This CDR3 is built from 12 residues. The V gene lost 5 bases and the J gene lost 1 base, with 5 bases spanning the gap. CDR1 is SEHNR, CDR2 FQNEAQ, per germline (reference sequence). The DNA for the CDR3 is TGTGCCAGCAGCGCCGGGAACACTGAAGCTTTCTTT. Translation: CASSAGNTEAFF.

The rearrangement links TRBV7-9 to TRBJ1-5; D is unclear. The CDR3 has 14 amino acids. The V gene's germline CDR1 is SEHNR and CDR2 FQNEAQ (reference sequence). Trimming shortened V by 3 bases and J by 5 bases, and 11 bases separated the two germline ends. The CDR3 is CASSLGRADQPQHF. CDR3 in DNA: TGTGCCAGCAGCTTGGGGAGGGCCGATCAGCCCCAGCATTTT.

The chain carries TRBV28 and TRBJ1-5; possibly TRBD1 for D (5 bases). Germline assignment: CDR1 MDHEN and CDR2 SYDVKM. The CDR3 has 13 residues. The ends were cut back, 4 bases at V and 7 bases at J, with 11 bases in the middle. The CDR3 here is CASSYQGGQPQHF. The DNA of the CDR3 is TGTGCCAGCAGTTATCAGGGTGGGCAGCCCCAGCATTTT.

V gene TRBV9 combines with J gene TRBJ2-1; 7 nucleotides line up with TRBD2. The CDR3 spans 16 residues. Trimming cost V 3 bases and J 6 bases; bases outside gene matches: 12. Germline CDR1 is SGDLS and CDR2 is YYNGEE. CDR3: CASSALAEWSPNEQFF. CDR3 coding DNA: TGTGCCAGCAGCGCGCTAGCGGAGTGGAGTCCCAATGAGCAGTTCTTC.

This chain connects TRBV4-2 to TRBJ2-3; 10 bases agree with TRBD1. Germline V gene data show CDR1 as LGHNA and CDR2 as YNFKEQ. The J segment lost 3 bases and the V segment lost 5 bases, leaving 8 bases of the junction unmatched. This CDR3 is built from 16 residues. CDR3 in amino acids: CASSYRQGADTDTQYF. The CDR3, as DNA: TGTGCCAGCAGCTACCGACAGGGGGCGGATACAGATACGCAGTATTTT.

This chain joins TRBV4-2 and TRBJ2-3; a weak D match, TRBD1 (6 bases). Germline CDR1 LGHNA, CDR2 YNFKEQ. Trimming pared 1 base from V and 0 bases from J, leaving 11 bases between. The CDR3 runs to 16 residues. The CDR3 loop reads CASSQGGGRSTDTQYF. DNA for the CDR3: TGTGCCAGCAGCCAAGGAGGGGGTCGTAGCACAGATACGCAGTATTTT.

This clone is a singleton in its sample. The chain carries TRBV10-2 and TRBJ2-5; possible D gene TRBD2, 5 bases. The germline V and J ends were trimmed by 3 bases and 0 bases, with 14 bases remaining between them. The CDR3 consists of 16 residues. The germline gives CDR1 WSHSY, CDR2 SAAADI. CDR3 sequence: CASSDFSPGNQETQYF. CDR3 DNA sequence: TGCGCCAGCAGTGATTTCAGCCCGGGAAACCAAGAGACCCAGTACTTC.

This clone occurred once. The chain uses TRBV4-3 and TRBJ2-2, with 8 bases identical to TRBD1. In germline, CDR1 is LGHNA, CDR2 YSLEER. The V gene end was trimmed by 1 base and the J gene end by 1 base; junction bases not matched to a gene: 2. The CDR3 has 16 residues. CDR3 protein: CASSQGTGLNTGELFF. The CDR3 coding sequence is TGCGCCAGCAGCCAAGGGACAGGGCTGAACACCGGGGAGCTGTTTTTT.

This chain connects TRBV5-1 to TRBJ2-1, with TRBD1 matching 8 bases. With 4 bases clipped from V and 12 bases from J, the junction kept 15 bases outside the gene matches. The length of the CDR3 is 15 residues. In germline, CDR1 is SGHRS, CDR2 YFSETQ. CDR3 in amino acids: CASSLGQGGGDVQFF. CDR3 sequence (DNA): TGCGCCAGCAGCCTCGGACAGGGTGGAGGAGATGTGCAGTTCTTC.